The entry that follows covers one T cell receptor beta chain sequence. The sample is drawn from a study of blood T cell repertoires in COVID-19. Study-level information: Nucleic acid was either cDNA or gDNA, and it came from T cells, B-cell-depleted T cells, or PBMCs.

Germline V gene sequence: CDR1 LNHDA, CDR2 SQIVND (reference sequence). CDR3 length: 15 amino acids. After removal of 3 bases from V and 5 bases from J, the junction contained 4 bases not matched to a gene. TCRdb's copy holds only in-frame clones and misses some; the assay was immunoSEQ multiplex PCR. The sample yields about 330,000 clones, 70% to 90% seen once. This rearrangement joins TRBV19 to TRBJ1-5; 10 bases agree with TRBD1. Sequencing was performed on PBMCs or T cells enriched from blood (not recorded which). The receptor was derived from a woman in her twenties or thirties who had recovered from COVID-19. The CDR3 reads CASSIAGQGHQPQHF. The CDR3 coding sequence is TGTGCCAGTAGTATCGCGGGACAGGGGCATCAGCCCCAGCATTTT.